The 6 T cell receptor beta chains presented below share a single source sample, sequenced in a study of blood T cell repertoires in COVID-19. Here immunoSEQ multiplex PCR was the method, and the copy in TCRdb shows in-frame clones only, minus some. The sample includes some 150,000 clones, around 91% of them seen just once. Material for sequencing was PBMCs or T cells enriched from blood (not recorded which). Every receptor here comes from a woman younger than 35 who had recovered from COVID-19.

The chain recombines TRBV28 with TRBJ2-1, with D hard to call. The CDR3 is made up of 12 amino acids. The V gene's germline CDR1 is MDHEN and CDR2 SYDVKM. The CDR3 nucleotides read TGTGTGGCAGGAAGCTCCTACAATGAGCAGTTCTTC. It is translated as CVAGSSYNEQFF.

V and J are TRBV9 and TRBJ1-3, with a possible D match to TRBD1 (5 bases). The germline V and J ends were trimmed by 1 base and 0 bases, with 8 bases remaining between them. Germline loops: CDR1 SGDLS, CDR2 YYNGEE. The CDR3 has 15 residues. The CDR3: CASSVTGNSGNTIYF. CDR3 sequence (DNA): TGTGCCAGCAGCGTAACAGGAAACTCTGGAAACACCATATATTTT.

This clone was recorded at least ten times. The chain uses TRBV4-1 and TRBJ1-2, with a possible D match to TRBD1 (5 bases). Germline values: CDR1 MGHRA, CDR2 YSYEKL. There are 16 residues in the CDR3. V lost 4 bases to trimming and J lost 4 bases, with 19 bases between them. CDR3 loop: CASSRGEWATLYGYTF. Here the CDR3 DNA reads TGCGCCAGCAGCCGGGGGGAGTGGGCAACCCTCTATGGCTACACCTTC.

This rearrangement joins TRBV5-4 to TRBJ2-4; possible D gene TRBD1, 5 bases. The V end lost 4 bases, the J end lost 8 bases, and 25 bases lay between the germline ends. Germline-derived CDR1 and CDR2 are SGHNT and YYREEE (reference sequence). The CDR3 is made up of 17 amino acids. CDR3: CASSLRRSTGYQDIQYF. The CDR3 bases are TGTGCCAGCAGCCTCCGACGGTCCACAGGATATCAGGACATTCAGTACTTC.

The chain links TRBV9 to TRBJ2-1; 14 nucleotides align to TRBD2. CDR3 size: 18 residues. Germline loops: CDR1 SGDLS, CDR2 YYNGEE. The J segment lost 4 bases and the V segment lost 3 bases, leaving 9 bases of the junction unmatched. The CDR3 spells CASSAGLAGVDSYNEQFF. The CDR3, as DNA: TGTGCCAGCAGCGCGGGACTAGCGGGAGTCGATTCGTACAATGAGCAGTTCTTC. The full variable domain, in which reference TRBV9 and TRBJ2-1 provide the parts outside the CDR3, is DSGVTQTPKHLITATGQRVTLRCSPRSGDLSVYWYQQSLDQGLQFLIQYYNGEERAKGNILERFSAQQFPDLHSELNLSSLELGDSALYFCASSAGLAGVDSYNEQFFGPGTRLTVL.

This clone came up once. The genes are TRBV5-5 and TRBJ2-5; TRBD2 aligns across 7 bases. Germline CDR1 and CDR2: SGHKS and YYEKEE (reference sequence). V lost 1 base and J lost 2; bases outside the gene matches: 11. There are 17 residues in the CDR3. CDR3 residues: CASSLLGAGTLQETQYF. CDR3 sequence (DNA): TGTGCCAGCAGCTTGCTGGGAGCGGGGACTTTACAAGAGACCCAGTACTTC.